Each of the 23 T cell receptor beta chains below was sequenced from the same sample in a study of T cell responses to AZD1222 COVID-19 vaccine. The protocol was immunoSEQ multiplex PCR, while the TCRdb copy is restricted to in-frame clones and leaves out a portion. The sample consists of fewer than 200,000 clones, around 89% of them appearing once. This material consisted of peripheral blood, taken on day 0 of AZD1222 vaccination. The origin of the receptors is an adult in good health.

V is TRBV19 and J is TRBJ2-3, with D unresolved. The V end was cut by 4 bases, the J end by 14 bases, with 16 bases between. There are 12 residues in the CDR3. Per germline, CDR1 LNHDA and CDR2 SQIVND (reference sequence). The CDR3 spells CASSNTDIYRYF. As DNA, the CDR3 is TGTGCCAGTAGTAACACAGACATTTACCGGTATTTT.

The chain uses TRBV5-1 and TRBJ2-5; D tentatively reads TRBD1 or TRBD2 (5 bases each). Germline V gene lookup returns CDR1 SGHRS and CDR2 YFSETQ. The CDR3 is made up of 15 amino acids. The V and J ends lost 0 bases and 4 bases respectively, with 13 bases between them. CDR3 nucleotide sequence: TGCGCCAGCAGCTTGGGGCCGGGGCGCGGAGAGACCCAGTACTTC. Translating it yields CASSLGPGRGETQYF.

In regard to this clone: This sample also contains other DNA sequences that code for the same CDR3. V and J are TRBV27 and TRBJ2-7; D gene unclear. Per germline, CDR1 MNHEY and CDR2 SMNVEV (reference sequence). The CDR3 runs 11 residues. The V end lost 2 bases, the J end lost 3 bases, and 2 bases lay between the germline ends. The CDR3 coding sequence is TGTGCCAGCAGTTTAGGCTACGAGCAGTACTTC. This encodes CASSLGYEQYF.

The chain employs TRBV19 and TRBJ1-5; a weak D match, TRBD1 (5 bases). Per germline, CDR1 LNHDA and CDR2 SQIVND (reference sequence). The CDR3 extends over 14 amino acids. Trimming removed 5 bases from V and 0 bases from J, with 8 bases in between. The CDR3 DNA reads TGTGCCAGTAGTTCGGGGGTTAGCAATCAGCCCCAGCATTTT. Amino acids: CASSSGVSNQPQHF.

The V call is TRBV7-2, the J call TRBJ2-2; 8 bases map to TRBD1. This CDR3 region has 15 residues. The junction had 0 bases not matched to a gene; V was cut back by 3 bases and J by 0 bases. The germline V gene encodes CDR1 SGHTA and CDR2 FQGNSA. The CDR3: CASSFRGPNTGELFF. In nucleotides, the CDR3 is TGTGCCAGCAGCTTCAGGGGGCCGAACACCGGGGAGCTGTTTTTT.

The chain employs TRBV7-2 and TRBJ1-6; D not resolved. Germline V lookup: CDR1 SGHTA, CDR2 FQGNSA. This CDR3 is 14 amino acids long. Trimming removed 2 bases at V and 7 bases at J, with 9 bases between. CDR3 region: CASSLRGLNSPLHF. In DNA, the CDR3 is TGTGCCAGCAGCTTAAGAGGGCTGAATTCACCCCTCCACTTT.

The genes are TRBV6-6 and TRBJ1-3; the D is unclear. Germline V gives CDR1 MNHNY, CDR2 SVGAGI (reference sequence). CDR3 length: 12 residues. CDR3 region: CGSKGSGNTIYF. CDR3 DNA sequence: TGTGGTTCGAAGGGCTCCGGAAACACCATATATTTT.

This clone appeared a few times. The chain couples TRBV5-1 to TRBJ1-6; tentatively, D is TRBD1 (6 bases). Germline V gives CDR1 SGHRS, CDR2 YFSETQ. The CDR3 is 16 residues long. V was cut by 5 bases and J by 4 bases, with 16 bases left in between. The CDR3 DNA follows: TGCGCCAGCAGTTTAAGACAGGTCTTATATAATTCACCCCTCCACTTT. It translates to CASSLRQVLYNSPLHF.

This chain links TRBV20-1 with TRBJ2-1, with 10 bases that match TRBD2. Trimming at V came to 3 bases and at J to 0 bases, leaving 11 bases not matched to a gene. The CDR3 extends over 18 amino acids. Germline CDR1 and CDR2: DFQATT and SNEGSKA (reference sequence). The CDR3 loop is CSASTSGGARGSYNEQFF. The CDR3, as DNA: TGCAGTGCTAGTACCAGCGGGGGGGCGAGGGGCTCCTACAATGAGCAGTTCTTC.

CDR3: CASSVEGSLISNYYNEQFF. The CDR3 nucleotides are TGTGCCAGCAGCGTAGAAGGTAGCTTAATAAGCAATTACTACAATGAGCAGTTCTTC. V usage is TRBV9 and J usage is TRBJ2-1, with D hard to call. V lost 0 bases and J lost 3, with 22 bases in between. Germline values: CDR1 SGDLS, CDR2 YYNGEE. This CDR3 region has 19 residues.

The gene calls are TRBV29-1 and TRBJ2-2; the D gene could be TRBD1 or TRBD2 (5 bases each). Germline V gives CDR1 SQVTM, CDR2 ANQGSEA. Trimming left V 6 bases short and J 5 bases short, with 16 bases between. The CDR3 is 14 residues long. The chain's CDR3 is CSVTPGRPTGELFF. DNA for the CDR3: TGCAGCGTGACACCGGGACGGCCAACCGGGGAGCTGTTTTTT.

This clone came up once. The chain is built from TRBV30 and TRBJ1-5, with D perhaps TRBD1 (6 bases). Trimming cost V 0 bases and J 5 bases, with 11 bases left between them. This CDR3 spans 14 amino acids. Germline V lookup: CDR1 GTSNPN, CDR2 SVGIG (reference sequence). CDR3: CAWSVLGGDQPQHF. CDR3 coding DNA: TGTGCCTGGAGTGTACTGGGGGGCGATCAGCCCCAGCATTTT.

This clone was counted once. CDR3 DNA: TGTGCCAGCAGCAGTGGGAGTTACAATCAGCCCCAGCATTTT. Its protein is CASSSGSYNQPQHF. The chain links TRBV5-6 to TRBJ1-5; D not certain. The length of the CDR3 is 14 residues. Per germline, CDR1 SGHDT and CDR2 YYEEEE. V lost 4 bases, J lost 3 bases, and 11 bases lay in between.

This chain links TRBV28 with TRBJ2-5; weak D call: TRBD2 (5 bases). The V gene lost 6 bases and the J gene lost 10 bases, with 12 bases spanning the gap. From germline, CDR1 is MDHEN and CDR2 SYDVKM. This CDR3 has 11 amino acids. CDR3 sequence reads: CASRSTGDQYF. CDR3 in DNA: TGTGCCAGCAGGTCGACCGGGGACCAGTACTTC.

This clone was recorded once. The chain has TRBV6-5 and TRBJ2-3; D unclear. Germline CDR1 and CDR2: MNHEY and SVGAGI. Trimming shortened V by 6 bases and J by 1 base, and 5 bases separated the two germline ends. This CDR3 region has 12 residues. The CDR3 bases are TGTGCCAGCAGCCGGGGCACAGATACGCAGTATTTT. It is translated as CASSRGTDTQYF.

This chain connects TRBV28 to TRBJ1-6, with 8 bases identical to TRBD1. Losses at the gene ends were 8 bases for V and 9 bases for J; bases not matched to a gene: 9. The CDR3 sequence is 14 residues long. Per germline, CDR1 MDHEN and CDR2 SYDVKM. Here the CDR3 reads CASGRQGFGSPLHF. The CDR3 DNA follows: TGTGCCAGCGGGAGACAGGGGTTCGGTTCACCCCTCCACTTT.

This chain joins TRBV4-1 and TRBJ2-5; 14 nucleotides agree with TRBD2. Germline CDR1 reads MGHRA; CDR2 reads YSYEKL. This CDR3 is 17 amino acids long. V shed 1 base, J shed 2 bases, and the junction held 3 bases outside the gene matches. The CDR3: CASSQGLAGGIQETQYF. CDR3 nucleotide sequence: TGCGCCAGCAGCCAAGGACTAGCGGGGGGGATTCAAGAGACCCAGTACTTC.

The chain is built from TRBV14 and TRBJ1-5; D unresolved. Germline CDR1 and CDR2: SGHDN and FVKESK. V gave up 7 bases and J gave up 5 bases, with 9 bases separating them. CDR3 length: 12 amino acids. The CDR3 nucleotides are TGTGCCAGCAACGGCAGCGATCAGCCCCAGCATTTT. The encoded protein is CASNGSDQPQHF.

The CDR3 loop is CASRGFLPTNEKLFF. Here the CDR3 DNA reads TGTGCCAGCAGAGGATTTCTCCCAACTAATGAAAAACTGTTTTTT. The genes are TRBV28 and TRBJ1-4; unclear D gene. Looked up from germline, CDR1 is MDHEN and CDR2 is SYDVKM. V was clipped by 6 bases and J by 0 bases, with 11 bases between them. The CDR3 consists of 15 residues.

This rearrangement joins TRBV19 to TRBJ1-5, with 8 bases fitting TRBD1. The junction had 7 bases not matched to a gene; V was cut back by 3 bases and J by 0 bases. Germline CDR1 is LNHDA and CDR2 is SQIVND (reference sequence). This CDR3 region has 17 residues. The CDR3 protein is CASSIQGQGNSNQPQHF. The CDR3 coding sequence is TGTGCCAGTAGTATCCAAGGACAGGGCAATAGCAATCAGCCCCAGCATTTT.

The genes are TRBV27 and TRBJ2-7; possibly TRBD1 for D (5 bases). CDR1 and CDR2 from the germline V gene are MNHEY and SMNVEV (reference sequence). The germline V and J ends were trimmed by 2 bases and 3 bases, with 11 bases remaining between them. There are 14 residues in the CDR3. The CDR3 loop reads CASSLRYRLYEQYF. The CDR3 DNA sequence: TGTGCCAGCAGTTTAAGGTACAGGCTCTACGAGCAGTACTTC.

Worth noting for this clone: Distinct nucleotide sequences in the sample also encode this CDR3. The rearrangement links TRBV6-1 to TRBJ1-1; D is undetermined. Germline V gene lookup returns CDR1 MNHNS and CDR2 SASEGT. Trimming shortened V by 2 bases and J by 1 base, and 8 bases separated the two germline ends. The length of the CDR3 is 14 residues. Written as DNA, the CDR3 is TGTGCCAGCAGTGAATCTCCAGCGAACACTGAAGCTTTCTTT. Translating gives CASSESPANTEAFF.

V usage is TRBV28 and J usage is TRBJ1-2; D unclear. The V gene lost 6 bases and the J gene lost 9 bases, with 14 bases spanning the gap. CDR1 and CDR2 from the germline V gene are MDHEN and SYDVKM. The CDR3 covers 12 residues. The CDR3 bases are TGTGCCAGCAGCCGTCTCAGCGCCCGCTACACCTTC. It translates to CASSRLSARYTF.